This TCR beta chain came from a study of cytomegalovirus exposure and HLA in healthy donors. Study-level findings and limits: In vitro, three CMV-associated chains proved specific for CMV antigens. The authors reported that TCR beta sequences could predict HLA-A and HLA-B alleles. These predictions were accurate for most subjects in the first cohort. Later, an analysis found that common viral pathogens appeared to be linked with several of the most significant clusters.

The length of the CDR3 is 14 residues. Between the trimmed V and J ends, which lost 9 bases and 2 bases, there was a span of 18 bases. Germline CDR1 and CDR2: SGHNT and YYREEE (reference sequence). As regards this clone: Its target is unknown.

In the PCR, 60 Vbeta and 13 Jbeta primers were used. Per the authors' pipeline: An analysis performed later counted around 80 million unique TCR beta chains (around 11 million of them shared). TCRdb keeps only in-frame clones here, not all; method: immunoSEQ multiplex PCR. V, J and clone size were drawn from that table, and D and trimming were deduced from the DNA. The table shows some 170,000 clones, with more than 60% occurring only once. The V call is TRBV5-4, the J call TRBJ2-7; D possibly corresponds to TRBD2 (6 bases). Source material: PBMCs. The source is a human donor in good health. DNA for the CDR3: TGTGCCATTTCCCAGGCGGGGACCCCCTACGAGCAGTACTTC. Its translation: CAISQAGTPYEQYF.